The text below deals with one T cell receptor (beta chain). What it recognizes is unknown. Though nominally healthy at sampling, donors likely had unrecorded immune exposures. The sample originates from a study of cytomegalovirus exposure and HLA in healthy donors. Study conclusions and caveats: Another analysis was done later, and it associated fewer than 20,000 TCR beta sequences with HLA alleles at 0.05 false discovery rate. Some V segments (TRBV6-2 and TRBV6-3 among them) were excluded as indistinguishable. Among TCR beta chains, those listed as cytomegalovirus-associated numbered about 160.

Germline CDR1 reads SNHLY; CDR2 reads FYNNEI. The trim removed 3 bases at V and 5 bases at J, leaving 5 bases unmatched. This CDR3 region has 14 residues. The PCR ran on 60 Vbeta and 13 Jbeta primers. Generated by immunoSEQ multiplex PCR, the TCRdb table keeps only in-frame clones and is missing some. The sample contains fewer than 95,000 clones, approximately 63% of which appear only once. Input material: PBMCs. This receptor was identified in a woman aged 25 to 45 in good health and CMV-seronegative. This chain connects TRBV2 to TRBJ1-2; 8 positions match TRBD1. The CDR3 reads CASSEDTGGYGYTF. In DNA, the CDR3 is TGTGCCAGCAGTGAGGATACAGGGGGGTATGGCTACACCTTC.